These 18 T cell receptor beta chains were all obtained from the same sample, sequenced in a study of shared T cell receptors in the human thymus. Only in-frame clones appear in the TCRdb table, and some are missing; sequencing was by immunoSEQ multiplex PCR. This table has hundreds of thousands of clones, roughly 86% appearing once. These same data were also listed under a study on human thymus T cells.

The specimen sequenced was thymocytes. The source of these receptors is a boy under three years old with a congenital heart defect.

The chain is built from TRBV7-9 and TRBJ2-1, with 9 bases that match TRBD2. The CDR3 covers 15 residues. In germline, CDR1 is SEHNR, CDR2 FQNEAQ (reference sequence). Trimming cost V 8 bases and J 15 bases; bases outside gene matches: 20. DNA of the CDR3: TGTGCCAGCTACAAAGGCGGGCTAGCGGGAAATCGCCGGTTCTTC. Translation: CASYKGGLAGNRRFF.

The CDR3 protein is CASSLSGLSSYEQYF. CDR3 in DNA: TGTGCCAGCAGCCTCAGCGGCCTTAGCTCCTACGAGCAGTACTTC. J is TRBJ2-7 and V is TRBV28; D may be TRBD2 (5 bases). Germline V gene data show CDR1 as MDHEN and CDR2 as SYDVKM. The CDR3 contains 15 residues. Trimming shortened V by 6 bases and J by 0 bases, and 15 bases separated the two germline ends.

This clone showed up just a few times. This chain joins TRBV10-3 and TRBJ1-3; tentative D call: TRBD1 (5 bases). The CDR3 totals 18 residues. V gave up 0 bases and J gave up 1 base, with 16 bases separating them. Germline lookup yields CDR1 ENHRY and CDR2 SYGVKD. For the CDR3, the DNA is TGTGCCATCAGTGAGTCGGTTAGGGCAGGGCGATCTGGAAACACCATATATTTT. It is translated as CAISESVRAGRSGNTIYF.

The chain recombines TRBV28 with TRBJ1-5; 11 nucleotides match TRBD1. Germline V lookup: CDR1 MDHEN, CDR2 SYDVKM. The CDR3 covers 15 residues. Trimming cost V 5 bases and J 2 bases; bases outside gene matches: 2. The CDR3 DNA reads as TGTGCCAGCAGTAGGACAGGGGGCGGCAATCAGCCCCAGCATTTT. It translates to CASSRTGGGNQPQHF.

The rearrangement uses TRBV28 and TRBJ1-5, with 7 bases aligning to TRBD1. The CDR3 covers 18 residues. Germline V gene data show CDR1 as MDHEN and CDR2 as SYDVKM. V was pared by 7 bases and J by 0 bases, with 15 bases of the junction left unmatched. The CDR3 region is CASTLHGRTGYSNQPQHF. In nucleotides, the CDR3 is TGTGCCAGCACCCTTCATGGGAGGACAGGCTATAGCAATCAGCCCCAGCATTTT.

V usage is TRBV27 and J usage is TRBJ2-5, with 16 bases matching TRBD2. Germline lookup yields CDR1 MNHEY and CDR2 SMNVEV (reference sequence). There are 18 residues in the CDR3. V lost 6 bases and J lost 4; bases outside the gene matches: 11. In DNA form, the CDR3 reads TGTGCCAGCAGACTGGGACAGGGACTAGCGGGAGGGGTAGAGACCCAGTACTTC. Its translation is CASRLGQGLAGGVETQYF.

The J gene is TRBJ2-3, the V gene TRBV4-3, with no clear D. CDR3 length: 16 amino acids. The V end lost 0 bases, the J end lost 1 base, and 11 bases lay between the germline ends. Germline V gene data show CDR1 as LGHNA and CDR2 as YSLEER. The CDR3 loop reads CASSQESDFRTDTQYF. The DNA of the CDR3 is TGCGCCAGCAGCCAAGAATCCGACTTCCGCACAGATACGCAGTATTTT.

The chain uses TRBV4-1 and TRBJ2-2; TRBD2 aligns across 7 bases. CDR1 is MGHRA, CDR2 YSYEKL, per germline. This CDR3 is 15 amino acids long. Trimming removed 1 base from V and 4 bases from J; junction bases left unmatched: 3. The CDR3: CASSQGPSGTGELFF. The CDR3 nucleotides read TGCGCCAGCAGCCAAGGCCCTAGCGGCACCGGGGAGCTGTTTTTT.

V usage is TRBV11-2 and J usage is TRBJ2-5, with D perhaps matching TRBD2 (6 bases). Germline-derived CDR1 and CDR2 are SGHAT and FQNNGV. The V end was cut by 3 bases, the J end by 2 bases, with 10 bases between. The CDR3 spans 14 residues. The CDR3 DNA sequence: TGTGCCAGCAGCTTGGGCGGGACTCAAGAGACCCAGTACTTC. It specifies CASSLGGTQETQYF.

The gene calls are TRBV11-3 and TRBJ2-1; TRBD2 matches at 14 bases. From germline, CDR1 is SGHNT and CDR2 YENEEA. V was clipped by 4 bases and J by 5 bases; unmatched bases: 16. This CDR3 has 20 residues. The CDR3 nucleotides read TGTGCCAGCAGCTCCGGGACTAGCGGGAGAACCAGGGCCACCAACAATGAGCAGTTCTTC. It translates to CASSSGTSGRTRATNNEQFF.

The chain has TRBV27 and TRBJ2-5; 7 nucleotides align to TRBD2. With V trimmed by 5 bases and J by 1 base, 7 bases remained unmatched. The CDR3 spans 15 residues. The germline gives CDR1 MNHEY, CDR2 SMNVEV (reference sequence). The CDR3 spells CASSPLREAQETQYF. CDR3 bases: TGTGCCAGCAGTCCCCTTCGGGAGGCCCAAGAGACCCAGTACTTC.

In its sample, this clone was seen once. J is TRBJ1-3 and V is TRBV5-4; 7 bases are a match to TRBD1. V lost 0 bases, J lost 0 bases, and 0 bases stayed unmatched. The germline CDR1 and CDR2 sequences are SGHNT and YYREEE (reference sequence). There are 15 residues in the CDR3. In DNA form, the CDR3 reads TGTGCCAGCAGCTTGGGGGACAGCTCTGGAAACACCATATATTTT. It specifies CASSLGDSSGNTIYF.

CDR3 sequence: CASSLAGHNNEQFF. DNA of the CDR3: TGTGCCAGCAGCTTAGCGGGACATAACAATGAGCAGTTCTTC. The chain combines TRBV11-2 with TRBJ2-1, with D tentatively TRBD1 (6 bases). The CDR3 has 14 residues. Germline V gives CDR1 SGHAT, CDR2 FQNNGV. V shed 1 base and J shed 5 bases, with 9 bases lying between them.

DNA for the CDR3: TGTGCCAGCAGTCTAAGGGACAGGGTTGGGGGAGAGACCCAGTACTTC. It yields the protein CASSLRDRVGGETQYF. The V gene is TRBV28, the J gene TRBJ2-5; 9 positions match TRBD1. CDR1 and CDR2 from the germline V gene are MDHEN and SYDVKM. After removal of 5 bases from V and 4 bases from J, the junction contained 11 bases not matched to a gene. This CDR3 is 16 amino acids long.

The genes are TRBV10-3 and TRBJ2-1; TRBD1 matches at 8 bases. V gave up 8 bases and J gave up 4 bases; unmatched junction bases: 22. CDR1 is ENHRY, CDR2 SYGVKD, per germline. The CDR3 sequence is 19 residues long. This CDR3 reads CAIGAGLWTGIETYNEQFF. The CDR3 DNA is TGTGCCATCGGCGCCGGCCTGTGGACAGGGATAGAGACTTACAATGAGCAGTTCTTC.

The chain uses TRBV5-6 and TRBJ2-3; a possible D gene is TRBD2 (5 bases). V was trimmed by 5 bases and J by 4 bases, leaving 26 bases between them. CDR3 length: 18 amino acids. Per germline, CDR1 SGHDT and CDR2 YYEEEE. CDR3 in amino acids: CASSHRVKRAPLADTQYF. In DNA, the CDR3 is TGTGCCAGCAGTCACCGGGTGAAGAGGGCCCCGTTAGCAGATACGCAGTATTTT. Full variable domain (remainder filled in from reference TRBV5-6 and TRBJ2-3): DAGVTQSPTHLIKTRGQQVTLRCSPKSGHDTVSWYQQALGQGPQFIFQYYEEEERQRGNFPDRFSGHQFPNYSSELNVNALLLGDSALYLCASSHRVKRAPLADTQYFGPGTRLTVL.

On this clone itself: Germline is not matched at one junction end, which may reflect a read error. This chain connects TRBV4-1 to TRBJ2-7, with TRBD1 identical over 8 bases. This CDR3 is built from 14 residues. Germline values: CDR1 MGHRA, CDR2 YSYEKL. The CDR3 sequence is CASSQAGGPYEQCF. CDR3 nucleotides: TGCGCCAGCAGCCAAGCAGGGGGCCCCTACGAGCAGTGCTTC.

The CDR3 loop reads CAWTGRAGGTYF. Written as DNA, the CDR3 is TGTGCCTGGACCGGGAGGGCCGGTGGAACGTATTTT. The rearrangement joins TRBV30 to TRBJ2-3; the match to TRBD2 covers 8 bases. The CDR3 has 12 amino acids. With 4 bases clipped from V and 14 bases from J, the junction kept 11 bases outside the gene matches. Looked up from germline, CDR1 is GTSNPN and CDR2 is SVGIG (reference sequence).